Listed below are T cell receptor beta chains from one sample, sequenced in a study of control samples from healthy donors and cancer patients. Method: immunoSEQ multiplex PCR; TCRdb's copy keeps in-frame clones and lacks some. Of 120,000 or so clones listed, around 87% are singletons. The material sequenced was blood. These receptors came from a man aged 60 to 69 in good health. Each CDR3 is given with its conserved first and last residue. A D gene is named only where the DNA matches it firmly. A clone size is listed for some rows: how often the clone was seen (once, few, many), or a class if it is expanded.

TRBV30	TRBJ1-5	TRBD1	NA	CAYGTGAGQPQHF	TGTGCCTACGGGACAGGGGCAGGTCAGCCCCAGCATTTT
TRBV19	TRBJ2-1	NA	NA	CASSKGGGQANEQFF	TGTGCCAGTAGTAAGGGCGGGGGACAGGCCAATGAGCAGTTCTTC
TRBV19	TRBJ2-3	NA	NA	CASSRVATPDTQYF	TGTGCCAGTAGTAGGGTAGCCACCCCAGATACGCAGTATTTT
TRBV11-2	TRBJ1-5	NA	NA	CASSPGLNQPQHF	TGTGCCAGCAGCCCGGGGCTCAATCAGCCCCAGCATTTT
TRBV5-1	TRBJ2-5	TRBD1	once	CASRTGTGGLETQYF	TGCGCCAGCAGGACCGGGACAGGGGGGCTCGAGACCCAGTACTTC
TRBV19	TRBJ1-2	TRBD1	NA	CASSASGQIYGYTF	TGTGCCAGTAGTGCCTCGGGACAGATTTATGGCTACACCTTC
TRBV19	TRBJ2-3	NA	NA	CASSWGDTQYF	TGTGCCAGTAGTTGGGGAGATACGCAGTATTTT
TRBV9	TRBJ2-5	NA	NA	CASSFGHSNQETQYF	TGTGCCAGCAGCTTTGGACACTCGAACCAAGAGACCCAGTACTTC
TRBV9	TRBJ2-3	TRBD1	NA	CASSVEGQGTDTQYF	TGTGCCAGCAGCGTAGAGGGACAGGGGACAGATACGCAGTATTTT
TRBV28	TRBJ1-2	NA	NA	CASSPGSPPNYGYTF	TGTGCCAGCAGCCCGGGGTCACCACCTAACTATGGCTACACCTTC